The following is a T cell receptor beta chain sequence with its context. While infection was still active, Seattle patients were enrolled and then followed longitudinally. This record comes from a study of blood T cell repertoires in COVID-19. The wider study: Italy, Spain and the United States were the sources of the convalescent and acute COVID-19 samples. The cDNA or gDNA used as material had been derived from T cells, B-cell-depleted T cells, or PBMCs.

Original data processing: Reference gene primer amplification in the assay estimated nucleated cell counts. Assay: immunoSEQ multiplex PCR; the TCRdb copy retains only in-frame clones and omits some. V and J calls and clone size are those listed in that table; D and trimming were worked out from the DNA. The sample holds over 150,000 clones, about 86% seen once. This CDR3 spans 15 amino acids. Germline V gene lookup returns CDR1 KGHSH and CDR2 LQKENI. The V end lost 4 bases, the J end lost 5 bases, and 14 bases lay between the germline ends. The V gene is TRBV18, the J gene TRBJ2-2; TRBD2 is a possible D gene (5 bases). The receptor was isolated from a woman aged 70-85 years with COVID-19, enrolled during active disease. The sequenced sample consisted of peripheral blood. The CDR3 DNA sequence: TGTGCCAGCTCACGTGGACTTGGAAGGACCGGGGAGCTGTTTTTT. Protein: CASSRGLGRTGELFF.